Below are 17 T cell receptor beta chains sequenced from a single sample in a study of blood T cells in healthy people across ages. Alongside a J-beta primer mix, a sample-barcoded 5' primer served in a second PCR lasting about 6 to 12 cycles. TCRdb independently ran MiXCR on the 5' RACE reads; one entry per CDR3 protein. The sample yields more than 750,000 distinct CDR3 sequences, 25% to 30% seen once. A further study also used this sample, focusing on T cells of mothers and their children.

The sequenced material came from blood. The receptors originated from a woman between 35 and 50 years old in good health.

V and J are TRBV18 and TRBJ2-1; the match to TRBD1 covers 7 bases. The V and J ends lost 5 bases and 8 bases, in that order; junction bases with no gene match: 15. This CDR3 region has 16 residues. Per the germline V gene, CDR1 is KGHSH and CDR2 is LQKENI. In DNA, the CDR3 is TGTGCCAGCTCATTCACGGTCGGGGACAGTAGGGATGAGCAGTTCTTC. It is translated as CASSFTVGDSRDEQFF.

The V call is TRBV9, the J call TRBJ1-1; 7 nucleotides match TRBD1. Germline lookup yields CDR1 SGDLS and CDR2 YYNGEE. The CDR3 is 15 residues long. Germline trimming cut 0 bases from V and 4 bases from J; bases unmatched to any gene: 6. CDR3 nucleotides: TGTGCCAGCAGCGTAGCAGGGGGGGTGGGCACTGAAGCTTTCTTT. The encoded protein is CASSVAGGVGTEAFF.

The CDR3 DNA reads TGTGCCAGCACCAGGGGGGGGAGCTACACCTTC. Translated: CASTRGGSYTF. The rearrangement uses TRBV28 and TRBJ1-2; 7 bases fit TRBD1. Trimming cost V 7 bases and J 9 bases; bases outside gene matches: 5. The CDR3 covers 11 residues. Germline CDR1 reads MDHEN; CDR2 reads SYDVKM.

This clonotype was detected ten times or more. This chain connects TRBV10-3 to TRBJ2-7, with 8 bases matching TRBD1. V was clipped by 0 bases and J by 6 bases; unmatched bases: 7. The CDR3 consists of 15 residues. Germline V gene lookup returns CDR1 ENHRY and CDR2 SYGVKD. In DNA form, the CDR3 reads TGTGCCATCAGTGAGTCAGAGACAGGGGTATCCGAGCAGTACTTC. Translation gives CAISESETGVSEQYF.

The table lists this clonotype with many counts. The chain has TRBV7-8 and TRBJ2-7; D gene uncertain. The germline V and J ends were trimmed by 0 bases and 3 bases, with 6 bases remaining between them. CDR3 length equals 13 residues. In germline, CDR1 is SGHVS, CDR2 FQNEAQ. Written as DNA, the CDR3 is TGTGCCAGCAGCTTAGCGCAGCGCTACGAGCAGTACTTC. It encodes CASSLAQRYEQYF.

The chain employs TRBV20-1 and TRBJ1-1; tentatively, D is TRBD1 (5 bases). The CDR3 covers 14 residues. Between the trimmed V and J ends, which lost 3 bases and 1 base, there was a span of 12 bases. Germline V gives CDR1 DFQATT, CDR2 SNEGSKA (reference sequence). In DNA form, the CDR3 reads TGCAGTGCTAGTAGTGGAGGGGCGAACACTGAAGCTTTCTTT. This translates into CSASSGGANTEAFF.

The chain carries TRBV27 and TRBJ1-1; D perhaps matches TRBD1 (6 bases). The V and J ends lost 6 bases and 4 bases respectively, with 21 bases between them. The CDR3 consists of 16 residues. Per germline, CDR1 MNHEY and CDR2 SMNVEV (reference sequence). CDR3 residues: CASRRAAGTRITEAFF. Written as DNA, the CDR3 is TGTGCCAGCAGGCGCGCCGCCGGGACACGGATCACTGAAGCTTTCTTT.

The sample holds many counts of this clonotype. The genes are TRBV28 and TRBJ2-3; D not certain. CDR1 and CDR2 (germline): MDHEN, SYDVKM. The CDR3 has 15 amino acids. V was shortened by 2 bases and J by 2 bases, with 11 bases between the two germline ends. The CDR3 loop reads CASSLLRITTDTQYF. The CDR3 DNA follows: TGTGCCAGCAGTTTACTCAGGATTACCACAGATACGCAGTATTTT.

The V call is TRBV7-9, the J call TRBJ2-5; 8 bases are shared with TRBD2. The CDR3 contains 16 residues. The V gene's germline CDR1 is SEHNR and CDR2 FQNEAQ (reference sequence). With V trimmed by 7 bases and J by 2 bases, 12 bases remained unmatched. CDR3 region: CASTEYGGGTQETQYF. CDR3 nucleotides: TGTGCCAGCACCGAATATGGCGGGGGGACGCAAGAGACCCAGTACTTC.

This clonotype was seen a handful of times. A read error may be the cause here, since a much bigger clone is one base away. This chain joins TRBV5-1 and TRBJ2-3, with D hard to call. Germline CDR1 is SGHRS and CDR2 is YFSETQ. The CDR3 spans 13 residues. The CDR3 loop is CASSLPNTDTPYF. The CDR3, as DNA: TGCGCCAGCAGCTTGCCGAACACAGATACGCCGTATTTT.

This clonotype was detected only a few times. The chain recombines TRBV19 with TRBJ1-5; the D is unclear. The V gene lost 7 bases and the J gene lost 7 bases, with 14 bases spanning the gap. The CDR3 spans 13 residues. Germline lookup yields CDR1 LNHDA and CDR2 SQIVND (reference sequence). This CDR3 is CASTPHLEQPQHF. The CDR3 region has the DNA TGTGCCAGTACCCCGCACCTTGAACAGCCCCAGCATTTT.

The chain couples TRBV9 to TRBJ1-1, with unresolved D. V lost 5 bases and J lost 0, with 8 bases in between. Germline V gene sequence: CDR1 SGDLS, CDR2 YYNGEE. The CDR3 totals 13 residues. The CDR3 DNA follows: TGTGCCAGCAGGGCCCAGATGAACACTGAAGCTTTCTTT. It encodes CASRAQMNTEAFF. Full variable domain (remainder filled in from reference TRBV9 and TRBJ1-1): DSGVTQTPKHLITATGQRVTLRCSPRSGDLSVYWYQQSLDQGLQFLIQYYNGEERAKGNILERFSAQQFPDLHSELNLSSLELGDSALYFCASRAQMNTEAFFGQGTRLTVV.

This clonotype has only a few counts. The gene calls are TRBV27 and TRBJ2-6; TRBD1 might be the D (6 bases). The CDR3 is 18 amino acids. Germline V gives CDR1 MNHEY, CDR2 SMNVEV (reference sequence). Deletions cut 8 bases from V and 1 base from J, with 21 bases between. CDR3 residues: CASRSRTEEDSGANVLTF. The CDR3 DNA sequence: TGTGCCAGCCGATCCAGGACAGAAGAAGATTCTGGGGCCAACGTCCTGACTTTC.

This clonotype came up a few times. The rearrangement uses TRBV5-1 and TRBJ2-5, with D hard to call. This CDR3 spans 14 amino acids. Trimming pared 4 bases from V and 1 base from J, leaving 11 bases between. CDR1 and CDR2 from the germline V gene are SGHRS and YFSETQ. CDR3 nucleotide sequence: TGCGCCAGCAGCGAGGTGGGATTCCAAGAGACCCAGTACTTC. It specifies CASSEVGFQETQYF. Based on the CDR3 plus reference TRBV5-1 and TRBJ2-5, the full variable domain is KAGVTQTPRYLIKTRGQQVTLSCSPISGHRSVSWYQQTPGQGLQFLFEYFSETQRNKGNFPGRFSGRQFSNSRSEMNVSTLELGDSALYLCASSEVGFQETQYFGPGTRLLVL.

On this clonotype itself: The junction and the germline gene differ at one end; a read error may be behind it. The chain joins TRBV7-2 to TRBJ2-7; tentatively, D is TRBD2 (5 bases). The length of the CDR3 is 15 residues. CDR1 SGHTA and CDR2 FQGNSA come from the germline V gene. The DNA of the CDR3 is TGTGCCGGCAGCCGAACTAGGACTGAACTCTACGAGCAGTACTTC. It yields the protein CAGSRTRTELYEQYF.

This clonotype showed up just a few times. The CDR3 spells CASSQGWFWAGLAGSSSYNEQFF. The CDR3 DNA reads as TGTGCCAGCAGCCAGGGGTGGTTTTGGGCGGGACTAGCGGGGTCCAGCTCCTACAATGAGCAGTTCTTC. The J gene is TRBJ2-1, the V gene TRBV4-2; 13 bases are shared with TRBD2. Unmatched junction bases numbered 20, after V lost 3 bases and J lost 0 bases. Germline lookup yields CDR1 LGHNA and CDR2 YNFKEQ. This CDR3 region has 23 residues.

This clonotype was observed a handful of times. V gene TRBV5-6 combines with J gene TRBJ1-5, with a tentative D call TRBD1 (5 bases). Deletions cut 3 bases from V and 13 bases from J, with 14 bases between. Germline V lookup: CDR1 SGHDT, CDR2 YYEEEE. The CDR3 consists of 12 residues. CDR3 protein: CASSSQDGGQHF. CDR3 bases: TGTGCCAGCAGCTCCCAAGACGGGGGGCAGCATTTT.